The rows below give T cell receptor beta chains drawn from one sample of a study of T cells in Graves' hyperthyroidism and ophthalmopathy. One entry per CDR3 protein results from TCRdb running MiXCR on the multiplex PCR reads. The table lists about 620,000 distinct CDR3 sequences, about 17% of them singletons, with 3.8% in the top ten. Sample: blood. Source of these receptors: a woman aged 25-40 years with Graves' hyperthyroidism. Each CDR3 is given with its conserved first and last residue. A D gene is named only where the DNA matches it firmly. Size is omitted from some rows. Given values are once, few, many or a class for expanded clones.

D gene	V gene	J gene	clone size	CDR3 protein	CDR3 DNA
TRBD1	TRBV7-9	TRBJ2-1	many	CASSDPGQGVGLQFF	TGTGCCAGCAGCGACCCGGGACAGGGAGTTGGGCTACAGTTCTTC
NA	TRBV20-1	TRBJ2-3	few	CSARDYSTDTQYF	TGCAGTGCTAGAGATTACTCCACAGATACGCAGTATTTT
NA	TRBV5-1	TRBJ2-1	NA	CASSVVQGSSYNEQFF	TGCGCCAGCAGCGTCGTACAGGGTTCCTCCTACAATGAGCAGTTCTTC
NA	TRBV20-1	TRBJ2-3	few	CSASPDRNPDTQYF	TGCAGTGCGAGCCCTGACCGAAATCCAGATACGCAGTATTTT
TRBD2	TRBV27	TRBJ2-7	NA	CASSLRLAGGHEQYF	TGTGCCAGCAGTTTAAGGCTAGCGGGAGGCCACGAGCAGTACTTC
NA	TRBV3-1	TRBJ1-5	NA	CASSLASPYSNQPQHF	TGTGCCAGCAGCCTTGCCAGCCCCTATAGCAATCAGCCCCAGCATTTT
NA	TRBV5-1	TRBJ2-3	many	CASSPGRSGTDTQYF	TGCGCCAGCAGCCCTGGGCGGTCAGGGACAGATACGCAGTATTTT
TRBD2	TRBV7-2	TRBJ2-7	many	CASSSLAGVGLYEQYF	TGTGCCAGCAGCTCGCTAGCGGGAGTAGGTTTGTACGAGCAGTACTTC
TRBD1	TRBV15	TRBJ1-4	few	CATSRGQGNEKLFF	TGTGCCACCAGCAGAGGACAGGGGAATGAAAAACTGTTTTTT
NA	TRBV29-1	TRBJ2-7	few	CSVRGAGYEQYF	TGCAGCGTCCGAGGGGCTGGGTACGAGCAGTACTTC
NA	TRBV5-1	TRBJ1-2	many	CASSLDAGAGGYTF	TGCGCCAGCAGCTTGGATGCGGGGGCAGGTGGCTACACCTTC
NA	TRBV20-1	TRBJ1-6	many	CSARMARSPNSPLHF	TGCAGTGCTAGGATGGCCAGGAGTCCAAATTCACCCCTCCACTTT
NA	TRBV6-1	TRBJ1-2	NA	CASSSGQGGYTF	TGTGCCAGCAGCTCAGGACAAGGGGGCTACACCTTC
NA	TRBV3-1	TRBJ2-2	NA	CASSHSSFSGELFF	TGTGCCAGCAGCCATTCTAGTTTCAGCGGGGAGCTGTTTTTT
NA	TRBV12-3/TRBV12-4	TRBJ2-1	many	CASSPDPNNEQFF	TGTGCCAGCAGTCCGGACCCCAACAATGAGCAGTTCTTC
TRBD1	TRBV2	TRBJ1-2	many	CASKTGRSYYGYTF	TGTGCCAGCAAGACAGGGCGATCTTACTATGGCTACACCTTC
NA	TRBV15	TRBJ2-7	few	CATSSAITSFPYEQYF	TGTGCCACCAGCAGCGCCATTACTAGTTTTCCCTACGAGCAGTACTTC
TRBD1	TRBV25-1	TRBJ2-5	few	CASSHPGQDPETQYF	TGTGCCAGCAGTCACCCGGGACAGGATCCAGAGACCCAGTACTTC
NA	TRBV2	TRBJ2-7	many	CASSEPTLSYEQYF	TGTGCCAGCAGTGAACCAACACTCTCCTACGAGCAGTACTTC
NA	TRBV12-3/TRBV12-4	TRBJ1-1	NA	CARSHGLEAFF	TGTGCCAGGAGTCATGGCCTTGAAGCTTTCTTT
TRBD2	TRBV11-3	TRBJ2-5	NA	CASSRTSGTWQETQYF	TGTGCCAGCAGCCGGACTAGCGGGACGTGGCAAGAGACCCAGTACTTC
NA	TRBV28	TRBJ1-5	many	CASSSLGPQHF	TGTGCCAGCAGTTCTCTTGGGCCCCAGCATTTT
NA	TRBV10-3	TRBJ2-5	many	CAISVEQETQYF	TGTGCCATCAGTGTAGAGCAAGAGACCCAGTACTTC
NA	TRBV28	TRBJ1-5	many	CASSPDLGGNQPQHF	TGTGCCAGCAGTCCCGATTTGGGAGGCAATCAGCCCCAGCATTTT
TRBD1	TRBV6-2/TRBV6-3	TRBJ1-1	few	CASSYNGYRGTNTEAFF	TGTGCCAGCAGTTACAACGGGTACAGGGGCACGAACACTGAAGCTTTCTTT
NA	TRBV20-1	TRBJ2-3	NA	CSARVGELGTDTQYF	TGCAGTGCTAGAGTAGGGGAGTTGGGCACAGATACGCAGTATTTT
TRBD1	TRBV30	TRBJ1-2	NA	CAWSPGQGKNGYTF	TGTGCCTGGAGCCCGGGACAGGGGAAAAATGGCTACACCTTC
TRBD2	TRBV28	TRBJ2-1	many	CASSSRTSGTYNEQFF	TGTGCCAGCAGTTCCCGAACTAGCGGTACCTACAATGAGCAGTTCTTC
NA	TRBV6-1	TRBJ1-1	many	CASRRRLGGENEAFF	TGTGCCAGCAGACGCCGTTTAGGGGGGGAGAATGAAGCTTTCTTT
TRBD2	TRBV30	TRBJ2-3	many	CAWSTGTSGRDTQYF	TGTGCCTGGAGTACCGGGACTAGCGGGAGAGATACGCAGTATTTT
NA	TRBV2	TRBJ2-1	many	CASGGPVAADNEQFF	TGTGCCAGCGGAGGTCCGGTAGCAGCCGACAATGAGCAGTTCTTC
TRBD1	TRBV12-5	TRBJ2-5	NA	CASGLVTGTGAETQYF	TGTGCTAGTGGTTTGGTTACCGGGACAGGAGCGGAGACCCAGTACTTC
NA	TRBV5-6	TRBJ1-4	few	CASSLRREKLFF	TGTGCCAGCAGCTTAAGGCGGGAAAAACTGTTTTTT
TRBD2	TRBV20-1	TRBJ2-2	few	CSARDRTSGNGGELFF	TGCAGTGCTAGAGATAGGACTAGCGGGAATGGCGGGGAGCTGTTTTTT
NA	TRBV12-3/TRBV12-4	TRBJ1-1	many	CASRHPGLGRNTEAFF	TGTGCCAGCAGACACCCGGGACTGGGGCGGAACACTGAAGCTTTCTTT
TRBD1	TRBV28	TRBJ1-2	few	CASTLAGQGGWYGYTF	TGTGCCAGCACACTAGCGGGACAGGGTGGGTGGTATGGCTACACCTTC
NA	TRBV2	TRBJ2-7	many	CASSDSISYEQYF	TGTGCCAGCAGCGACTCCATCAGCTACGAGCAGTACTTC
NA	TRBV5-5	TRBJ2-1	many	CASTDRDEQFF	TGTGCCAGCACCGACAGAGATGAGCAGTTCTTC
TRBD2	TRBV30	TRBJ2-1	many	CAWNAIAGGNEQFF	TGTGCCTGGAACGCGATAGCGGGAGGCAATGAGCAGTTCTTC
NA	TRBV27	TRBJ2-5	many	CASSLYARPLQETQYF	TGTGCCAGCAGTTTATACGCTCGACCCCTACAAGAGACCCAGTACTTC
NA	TRBV20-1	TRBJ2-7	NA	CSASSLYRADYEQYF	TGCAGTGCTAGTTCTCTTTACCGGGCTGACTACGAGCAGTACTTC
TRBD2	TRBV29-1	TRBJ2-3	many	CSVATSGREDTQYF	TGCAGCGTTGCAACTAGCGGGAGGGAAGATACGCAGTATTTT
NA	TRBV5-8	TRBJ2-1	NA	CASSLGLSLQFF	TGTGCCAGCAGCTTGGGGCTTAGCCTCCAGTTCTTC
TRBD1	TRBV12-3/TRBV12-4	TRBJ2-5	few	CASSVRDRGQETQYF	TGTGCCAGCAGTGTCCGGGACAGGGGTCAAGAGACCCAGTACTTC
NA	TRBV19	TRBJ1-1	NA	CASSMGGARTEAFF	TGTGCCAGTAGTATGGGGGGGGCGAGGACTGAAGCTTTCTTT